The 21 T cell receptor beta chains given below trace back to one sample, sequenced in a study of cytomegalovirus exposure and HLA in healthy donors. The PCR ran on 60 Vbeta and 13 Jbeta primers. Sequencing used immunoSEQ multiplex PCR; TCRdb keeps in-frame clones, though not all of them. The table has 150,000 to 170,000 clones, approximately 80% seen once. The source material was PBMCs. These receptor sequences come from a man aged 30 to 45 in good health and CMV-seropositive.

As to this clone: One end of the junction fails to match germline, which may point to a read error. The chain joins TRBV5-4 to TRBJ1-1; D uncertain. The CDR3 length is 13 residues. Germline CDR1 and CDR2: SGHNT and YYREEE (reference sequence). The CDR3 DNA reads as TGTGCCAGCAGGTTGGGAACTAACACTGAAGCTTTCTTT. This gives the protein CASRLGTNTEAFF.

A few counts support this clone. V gene TRBV18 combines with J gene TRBJ2-7; 11 bases are shared with TRBD1. The trim removed 1 base at V and 6 bases at J, leaving 5 bases unmatched. The CDR3 sequence is 15 residues long. Germline V CDR1 and CDR2: KGHSH, LQKENI. The CDR3 DNA reads as TGTGCCAGCTCACCACTACCCGGGACAGGGGGCGAGCAGTACTTC. This translates into CASSPLPGTGGEQYF.

This clone turned up a few times. V and J are TRBV6-4 and TRBJ1-2; D not resolved. The germline V gene has CDR1 MRHNA and CDR2 SNTAGT. CDR3 size: 14 residues. V was clipped by 7 bases and J by 8 bases, with 20 bases between them. The CDR3 coding sequence is TGTGCCAGCAAGGATAGCAACCTCTATGGCGGCTACACCTTC. It codes for CASKDSNLYGGYTF.

The chain links TRBV5-1 to TRBJ2-1; 13 nucleotides align to TRBD2. Germline lookup yields CDR1 SGHRS and CDR2 YFSETQ. The CDR3 sequence is 16 residues long. The ends lost 3 bases at V and 7 bases at J; junction bases unmatched: 7. As DNA, the CDR3 is TGCGCCAGCAGCTCCTCGGCGGGACTAGCGGGAAATGAGCAGTTCTTC. Translated: CASSSSAGLAGNEQFF.

This clone occurred a few times. This chain's CDR3 is CASSPPGTSGSEQYF. DNA of the CDR3: TGTGCCAGCTCACCACCCGGGACTAGCGGGAGCGAGCAGTACTTC. The chain joins TRBV18 to TRBJ2-7, with 14 bases that match TRBD2. CDR3 length: 15 amino acids. V trimming: 0 bases; J trimming: 6 bases; junction bases outside the gene matches: 1. Germline CDR1 is KGHSH and CDR2 is LQKENI.

This clone was counted only a few times. The CDR3 bases are TGCAGCGTTGCGCAGAGAAGAGGCGACACTGAAGCTTTCTTT. This encodes CSVAQRRGDTEAFF. The J gene is TRBJ1-1, the V gene TRBV29-1; D remains unclear. This CDR3 has 14 residues. Germline CDR1 SQVTM, CDR2 ANQGSEA. V was shortened by 4 bases and J by 3 bases, with 15 bases between the two germline ends.

The chain is built from TRBV28 and TRBJ1-3; D is perhaps TRBD1 (6 bases). V was clipped by 6 bases and J by 2 bases, with 8 bases between them. The CDR3 contains 13 residues. The germline CDR1 and CDR2 sequences are MDHEN and SYDVKM. The CDR3 reads CASRRTAGNTIYF. The CDR3 bases are TGTGCCAGCAGGAGGACAGCTGGAAACACCATATATTTT.

The V and J genes are TRBV28 and TRBJ2-5; D perhaps matches TRBD1 (6 bases). V gave up 5 bases and J gave up 2 bases, with 15 bases separating them. This CDR3 is 15 amino acids long. Germline CDR1 is MDHEN and CDR2 is SYDVKM. The CDR3 protein is CASSPPFGQQETQYF. In DNA form, the CDR3 reads TGTGCCAGCAGTCCGCCCTTTGGACAGCAAGAGACCCAGTACTTC.

In its sample, this clone was seen a few times. This chain uses TRBV9 with TRBJ2-3; 7 bases fit TRBD2. The CDR3 covers 13 residues. Germline-derived CDR1 and CDR2 are SGDLS and YYNGEE. The ends lost 7 bases at V and 1 base at J; junction bases unmatched: 3. CDR3 nucleotide sequence: TGTGCCAGCTCTCGGGGGGGCACAGATACGCAGTATTTT. Protein sequence: CASSRGGTDTQYF. Full variable domain (missing parts from reference TRBV9 and TRBJ2-3): DSGVTQTPKHLITATGQRVTLRCSPRSGDLSVYWYQQSLDQGLQFLIQYYNGEERAKGNILERFSAQQFPDLHSELNLSSLELGDSALYFCASSRGGTDTQYFGPGTRLTVL.

The chain carries TRBV9 and TRBJ2-1, with TRBD2 identical over 8 bases. In germline, CDR1 is SGDLS, CDR2 YYNGEE. After removal of 0 bases from V and 5 bases from J, the junction contained 10 bases not matched to a gene. The length of the CDR3 is 17 residues. CDR3 protein: CASSVAGGRAPDNEQFF. For the CDR3, the DNA is TGTGCCAGCAGCGTAGCGGGGGGGAGGGCCCCGGACAATGAGCAGTTCTTC.

The V call is TRBV27, the J call TRBJ2-3, with a possible D match to TRBD2 (5 bases). V was pared by 5 bases and J by 2 bases, with 20 bases between. The germline gives CDR1 MNHEY, CDR2 SMNVEV (reference sequence). The CDR3 extends over 17 amino acids. The CDR3 DNA reads as TGTGCCAGCAGTCCAACCCGGATTAGCGCCTACACAGATACGCAGTATTTT. Its protein is CASSPTRISAYTDTQYF.

The chain recombines TRBV6-6 with TRBJ2-1; TRBD2 matches at 12 bases. The CDR3 spans 13 residues. With V trimmed by 5 bases and J by 15 bases, 8 bases remained unmatched. Germline CDR1 MNHNY, CDR2 SVGAGI (reference sequence). DNA for the CDR3: TGTGCCAGCAGTCGACTAGCGGGAGCCGAAATGTTCTTC. Translation: CASSRLAGAEMFF.

This chain joins TRBV5-5 and TRBJ2-1; D uncertain. The V end lost 2 bases, the J end lost 0 bases, and 12 bases lay between the germline ends. The germline CDR1 and CDR2 sequences are SGHKS and YYEKEE (reference sequence). The CDR3 is made up of 16 amino acids. The CDR3 loop is CASSLALSSSYNEQFF. CDR3 bases: TGTGCCAGCAGCTTAGCGCTGAGCAGCTCCTACAATGAGCAGTTCTTC. Supplemented by reference TRBV5-5 and TRBJ2-1, the full variable domain reads DAGVTQSPTHLIKTRGQQVTLRCSPISGHKSVSWYQQVLGQGPQFIFQYYEKEERGRGNFPDRFSARQFPNYSSELNVNALLLGDSALYLCASSLALSSSYNEQFFGPGTRLTVL.

This clone came up once. The chain is built from TRBV5-4 and TRBJ2-4; a weak D match, TRBD2 (6 bases). This CDR3 is 15 amino acids long. CDR1 is SGHNT, CDR2 YYREEE, per germline (reference sequence). V gave up 0 bases and J gave up 7 bases, with 14 bases separating them. The CDR3 DNA sequence: TGTGCCAGCAGCTTGGCCGGGCCCGCGGGGAACATTCAGTACTTC. It is translated as CASSLAGPAGNIQYF. Looking up the rest from reference TRBV5-4 and TRBJ2-4 gives the full variable domain: ETGVTQSPTHLIKTRGQQVTLRCSSQSGHNTVSWYQQALGQGPQFIFQYYREEENGRGNFPPRFSGLQFPNYSSELNVNALELDDSALYLCASSLAGPAGNIQYFGAGTRLSVL.

The chain joins TRBV7-2 to TRBJ2-1; no firm D call. Germline V lookup: CDR1 SGHTA, CDR2 FQGNSA. This CDR3 has 12 amino acids. The germline V and J ends were trimmed by 1 base and 6 bases, with 4 bases remaining between them. The CDR3 sequence is CASSLVRNEQFF. DNA of the CDR3: TGTGCCAGCAGCTTAGTTCGCAATGAGCAGTTCTTC.

This clone was observed a single time. The rearrangement joins TRBV5-8 to TRBJ1-2; 8 nucleotides agree with TRBD1. CDR1 SGHTS and CDR2 YDEGEE come from the germline V gene. This CDR3 has 15 residues. The V and J ends lost 0 bases and 7 bases, in that order; junction bases with no gene match: 8. Here the CDR3 DNA reads TGTGCCAGCAGCTTGGTGGGACAGGACCTCTTTGGCTACACCTTC. Amino acid sequence: CASSLVGQDLFGYTF.

The chain carries TRBV7-2 and TRBJ2-2; D remains ambiguous. CDR1 and CDR2 (germline): SGHTA, FQGNSA. Trimming shortened V by 2 bases and J by 1 base, and 11 bases separated the two germline ends. The CDR3 totals 16 residues. The CDR3 here is CASSLRSAMNTGELFF. The CDR3 DNA is TGTGCCAGCAGCTTACGATCCGCGATGAACACCGGGGAGCTGTTTTTT.

This chain links TRBV28 with TRBJ1-5, with D possibly TRBD1 on 5 matching bases. This CDR3 is 12 amino acids long. V lost 8 bases, J lost 2 bases, and 7 bases lay in between. The germline gives CDR1 MDHEN, CDR2 SYDVKM. CDR3 coding DNA: TGTGCCAGCGGAGGGGGCAATCAGCCCCAGCATTTT. Translation: CASGGGNQPQHF.

This clone was observed a few times. The chain has TRBV19 and TRBJ1-5, with D perhaps matching TRBD1 (6 bases). Trimming stripped 9 bases from V and 3 bases from J, with 15 bases between. The CDR3 is 14 residues long. Germline lookup yields CDR1 LNHDA and CDR2 SQIVND (reference sequence). The CDR3 reads CASKQGVDNQPQHF. The CDR3 coding sequence is TGTGCCAGCAAACAGGGTGTGGACAATCAGCCCCAGCATTTT.

This chain uses TRBV9 with TRBJ1-4; 9 bases agree with TRBD1. CDR1 is SGDLS and CDR2 is YYNGEE in the germline V gene. V lost 3 bases and J lost 6; bases outside the gene matches: 3. This CDR3 is built from 14 residues. CDR3 sequence (DNA): TGTGCCAGCAGCGACCGGACAGGGGATGAAAAACTGTTTTTT. Encoded protein: CASSDRTGDEKLFF.

The chain links TRBV7-8 to TRBJ2-7; perhaps TRBD1 as D (6 bases). The CDR3 length is 13 residues. Looked up from germline, CDR1 is SGHVS and CDR2 is FQNEAQ. V was shortened by 3 bases and J by 4 bases, with 10 bases between the two germline ends. CDR3 protein: CASSFEQGYEQYF. In DNA form, the CDR3 reads TGTGCCAGCAGCTTCGAACAGGGTTACGAGCAGTACTTC.